The source of this T cell receptor (beta chain) is a study of memory CD4+ T cells and cytomegalovirus serostatus. In the study overall: Healthy Belgian adult donors included fewer than 10 CMV-positive and 24 CMV-negative people.

Per the original methods: After removing out-of-frame reads, around 2 million distinct TCRbeta sequences remained. The assay was immunoSEQ multiplex PCR, and TCRdb's table has in-frame clones only and misses some. For V, J and clone size, that table is used; D and trimming come from the DNA. Of about 27,000 clones in the sample, about 76% were seen once. The CDR3 length is 14 residues. CDR1 SGHTA and CDR2 FQGNSA come from the germline V gene. V shed 5 bases and J shed 0 bases, with 10 bases lying between them. This clone is a singleton in its sample. Single viable CD3+CD4+CD8-CD45RO+ cells were sorted as the memory CD4+ T cells. Serostatus was set by detecting CMV pp150, pp28, p38, p52 IgG. CD4+ T cells were isolated by positive magnetic selection.

The specimen sequenced was memory CD4+ T cells from blood. This rearrangement joins TRBV7-2 to TRBJ1-1; tentative D call: TRBD1 (6 bases). This TCR derives from an adult in good health and CMV-seronegative. For the CDR3, the DNA is TGTGCCAGCAGCATAACAGGGATGAACACTGAAGCTTTCTTT. It translates to CASSITGMNTEAFF.